These T cell receptor beta chains were read from a single sample in a study of blood T cell repertoires in COVID-19. Profiling relied on immunoSEQ multiplex PCR, and the TCRdb table lists in-frame clones only, not all of them. The profile shows around 60,000 clones, approximately 80% of them singletons. The sequenced sample consisted of peripheral blood. These receptors were collected from an elderly woman with acute or convalescent COVID-19. The CDR3 runs from the conserved cysteine through the conserved F or W. A D gene is named only where the DNA matches it firmly. For some rows the clone size is stated as once, few or many, or as a class when expanded; others skip it.

d_call j_call clone_size v_call cdr3_length cdr3_nt cdr3_aa
TRBD2 TRBJ2-1 NA TRBV18 15 TGTGCCAGCTCAACGGGACTAGCGGGACTTAACGAGCAGTTCTTC CASSTGLAGLNEQFF
TRBD2 TRBJ2-1 NA TRBV23-1 18 TGCGCCAGTGCAAGTAGACTAGCGGTTCTTAGCTCCTACAATGAGCAGTTCTTC CASASRLAVLSSYNEQFF
NA TRBJ1-1 few TRBV6-5 14 TGTGCCAGCAGCGCTATATTTGTGAACACTGAAGCTTTCTTT CASSAIFVNTEAFF
TRBD1 TRBJ2-7 once TRBV28 12 TGTGCCAGCTGGGACAGTCTCTACGAGCAGTACTTC CASWDSLYEQYF
TRBD2 TRBJ2-1 NA TRBV30 15 TGTGCCTGGACCATTCTAGCGGGAGTACGTAGTGAGCAGTTCTTC CAWTILAGVRSEQFF
NA TRBJ2-7 NA TRBV6-6 15 TGTGCCAGCAGTCAATCCGGGGGTGGGCCCTACGAGCAGTACTTC CASSQSGGGPYEQYF
TRBD2 TRBJ2-3 NA TRBV24-1 16 TGTGCCACCAGTGCCTCCAGCGGGAGGAGGGGAGATACGCAGTATTTT CATSASSGRRGDTQYF
TRBD2 TRBJ2-7 NA TRBV10-1 15 TGCGCCAGCAGTGATGCTAGCGGGGCCTCCTACGAGCAGTACTTC CASSDASGASYEQYF
TRBD2 TRBJ2-4 NA TRBV4-3 19 TGCGCCAGCAGCCAAGATAGAGGAGCGGGGGGCCCTTCGGGAAACATTCAGTACTTC CASSQDRGAGGPSGNIQYF
NA TRBJ1-5 NA TRBV24-1 14 TGTGCCACCAGTGATCCCCACAAAAATCAGCCCCAGCATTTT CATSDPHKNQPQHF
NA TRBJ1-5 NA TRBV11-2 15 TGTGCCAGCAGCCCGCAAGGAGGGCGGAATCAGCCCCAGCATTTT CASSPQGGRNQPQHF
NA TRBJ1-2 NA TRBV28 15 TGTGCCAGCAGTTTATTAAGGCAGGGGAAAAATGGCTACACCTTC CASSLLRQGKNGYTF
TRBD2 TRBJ2-1 NA TRBV27 14 TGTGCCAGCAGTTTATCAGCGGGAGGGGATGAGCAGTTCTTC CASSLSAGGDEQFF
TRBD2 TRBJ2-1 NA TRBV6-2/TRBV6-3 19 TGTGCCAGCAGTTCTGGGGTAGCGGGAGGGTTCAGCTCCTACAATGAGCAGTTCTTC CASSSGVAGGFSSYNEQFF
TRBD1 TRBJ1-1 NA TRBV29-1 13 TGCAGCGTCGACAGGGGACTGAACACTGAAGCTTTCTTT CSVDRGLNTEAFF
NA TRBJ1-5 NA TRBV5-1 15 TGCGCCAGCAGGACGGGGGGCGGCGACAATCAGCCCCAGCATTTT CASRTGGGDNQPQHF
TRBD1 TRBJ2-7 NA TRBV5-1 18 TGCGCCAGCAGCTGGGGCCAAATACAGGGGGAGGATTCCTACGAGCAGTACTTC CASSWGQIQGEDSYEQYF
NA TRBJ1-4 NA TRBV6-6 13 TGTGCCAGCAGAGGACCAGAGGGTGAAAAACTGTTTTTT CASRGPEGEKLFF
TRBD1 TRBJ1-6 NA TRBV6-6 18 TGTGCCAGCAGTCCTCCTCGGCGGGTCCGGGACAGTAATTCACCCCTCCACTTT CASSPPRRVRDSNSPLHF
TRBD1 TRBJ1-1 once TRBV27 16 TGTGCCAGCAGTCCGACAGGGATGGGGGTTAACACTGAAGCTTTCTTT CASSPTGMGVNTEAFF
TRBD1 TRBJ1-2 once TRBV3-1/TRBV3-2 15 TGTGCCAGCAGCCATGGACAGGGCGGGGGCTATGGCTACACCTTC CASSHGQGGGYGYTF
TRBD2 TRBJ2-7 few TRBV6-5 15 TGTGCCAGCAGAGTGCGGGCGGGAGGATCCTACGAGCAGTACTTC CASRVRAGGSYEQYF
NA TRBJ1-2 NA TRBV5-6 17 TGTGCCAGCAGCTTGGGCAGGGGCTTCATTGTAGGTTATGGCTACACCTTC CASSLGRGFIVGYGYTF
TRBD1 TRBJ1-2 NA TRBV6-2/TRBV6-3 13 TGTGCCAGCAGTAGAGGGACAGGGGATGGCTACACCTTC CASSRGTGDGYTF
NA TRBJ2-7 once TRBV11-2 13 TGTGCCAGCAGCTTAGGAGGTTCCTACGAGCAGTACTTC CASSLGGSYEQYF
NA TRBJ1-2 once TRBV4-3 14 TGCGCCAGCAGCCAAGAGAGCAGGGGTTTTGGCTACACCTTC CASSQESRGFGYTF
NA TRBJ2-5 NA TRBV5-5 14 TGTGCCAGCAGCTTGCCTAGTCGTCCGGAGACCCAGTACTTC CASSLPSRPETQYF
NA TRBJ2-2 once TRBV7-3 13 TGTGCCAGCAGCTTAAACAGTCTCGGGGAGCTGTTTTTT CASSLNSLGELFF
TRBD1 TRBJ1-2 NA TRBV7-3 15 TGTGCCAGCAGCCCCCAACCGGGACAGATCTATGGCTACACCTTC CASSPQPGQIYGYTF
TRBD1 TRBJ2-2 NA TRBV19 15 TGTGCCAGTAGTATAACAGGGGGCGTATTCGGGGAGCTGTTTTTT CASSITGGVFGELFF
TRBD1 TRBJ1-6 NA TRBV18 13 TGTGCCAGCTCAACAGGGGGTAATTCACCCCTCCACTTT CASSTGGNSPLHF
TRBD1 TRBJ2-7 NA TRBV19 15 TGTGCCAGTAGTCGTTTCAAGGGACAGGGGACCGAGCAGTACTTC CASSRFKGQGTEQYF
NA TRBJ1-1 NA TRBV19 15 TGTGCCAGTAGGGGATACAGGGATAGAGGCACTGAAGCTTTCTTT CASRGYRDRGTEAFF
NA TRBJ2-1 NA TRBV4-3 16 TGCGCCAGCAGCCAAGGGCGTCCGGGATCCCCCAATGAGCAGTTCTTC CASSQGRPGSPNEQFF
TRBD2 TRBJ2-3 NA TRBV18 16 TGTGCCAGCTCACCACTAGCGGGAGGGTTATCAGATACGCAGTATTTT CASSPLAGGLSDTQYF
TRBD1 TRBJ2-7 NA TRBV25-1 15 TGTGCCAGCAGTGAAACGGGACAGGGGTCTCACGAGCAGTACTTC CASSETGQGSHEQYF
NA TRBJ1-1 NA TRBV6-6 13 TGTGCCAGCAGCTCACAGGAGAACACTGAAGCTTTCTTT CASSSQENTEAFF
TRBD1 TRBJ2-7 NA TRBV10-1 12 TGCGCCAGCAGCCGAGACAGGGACGAGCAGTACTTC CASSRDRDEQYF
TRBD2 TRBJ2-3 NA TRBV7-2 14 TGTGCCAGCAGCTTTGGCGGGGGAGGAGATACGCAGTATTTT CASSFGGGGDTQYF
NA TRBJ1-2 NA TRBV6-5 14 TGTGCCAGCAGTCCCTTATTTGCTAACTATGGCTACACCTTC CASSPLFANYGYTF
TRBD2 TRBJ2-7 NA TRBV18 14 TGTGCCAGCTCACCAACTAGCGGGAACTACGAGCAGTACTTC CASSPTSGNYEQYF
TRBD1 TRBJ2-7 NA TRBV7-9 16 TGTGCCAGCAGCTCCACCGGGACAGGGACAACCTACGAGCAGTACTTC CASSSTGTGTTYEQYF
TRBD2 TRBJ2-1 NA TRBV9 15 TGTGCCAGCAGCGTTGGTCTAGCGGGAGGCAATGAGCAGTTCTTC CASSVGLAGGNEQFF
TRBD1 TRBJ1-1 NA TRBV5-4 15 TGTGCCAGCAGCCTCAATGGAGGGGGCTACACTGAAGCTTTCTTT CASSLNGGGYTEAFF
TRBD1 TRBJ1-5 few TRBV6-6 15 TGTGCCAGCAGCTCCGGACAGGGGGCAGCTCAGCCCCAGCATTTT CASSSGQGAAQPQHF
TRBD2 TRBJ2-2 once TRBV11-2 17 TGTGCCAGCAGCTTGGGGATCGGGAGGGAGAACACCGGGGAGCTGTTTTTT CASSLGIGRENTGELFF
TRBD1 TRBJ1-3 NA TRBV6-5 15 TGTGCCAGCAGTCTGACAGGGGTTGGTGGAAACACCATATATTTT CASSLTGVGGNTIYF
NA TRBJ1-6 NA TRBV6-1 17 TGTGCCAGCAGTGATGGACGGGGGAGCTCCTATAATTCACCCCTCCACTTT CASSDGRGSSYNSPLHF
TRBD2 TRBJ2-3 NA TRBV2 18 TGTGCCAGCAGAGTCCCGGGACTAGCGATTTCTTACGCAGATACGCAGTATTTT CASRVPGLAISYADTQYF
NA TRBJ2-1 NA TRBV21-1 18 TGTGCCAGCAGCGCACAGGTCTTTACTAGCGGGAATTACAATGAGCAGTTCTTC CASSAQVFTSGNYNEQFF
NA TRBJ1-1 NA TRBV7-2 15 TGTGCCAGCAGCTCCCAATCACAGGCGGCCACTGAAGCTTTCTTT CASSSQSQAATEAFF
NA TRBJ2-5 NA TRBV7-9 14 TGTGCCAGCACCAGGACTTCCCGCGCTGAGACCCAGTACTTC CASTRTSRAETQYF
TRBD2 TRBJ2-1 NA TRBV28 17 TGTGCCAGCAGTATAACGCGGGGTACTAGCGGATACAATGAGCAGTTCTTC CASSITRGTSGYNEQFF
TRBD2 TRBJ2-1 NA TRBV20-1 19 TGCAGTGCTAGTTTACGGACTAGCGGGTACCCTAGCTCCTACAATGAGCAGTTCTTC CSASLRTSGYPSSYNEQFF